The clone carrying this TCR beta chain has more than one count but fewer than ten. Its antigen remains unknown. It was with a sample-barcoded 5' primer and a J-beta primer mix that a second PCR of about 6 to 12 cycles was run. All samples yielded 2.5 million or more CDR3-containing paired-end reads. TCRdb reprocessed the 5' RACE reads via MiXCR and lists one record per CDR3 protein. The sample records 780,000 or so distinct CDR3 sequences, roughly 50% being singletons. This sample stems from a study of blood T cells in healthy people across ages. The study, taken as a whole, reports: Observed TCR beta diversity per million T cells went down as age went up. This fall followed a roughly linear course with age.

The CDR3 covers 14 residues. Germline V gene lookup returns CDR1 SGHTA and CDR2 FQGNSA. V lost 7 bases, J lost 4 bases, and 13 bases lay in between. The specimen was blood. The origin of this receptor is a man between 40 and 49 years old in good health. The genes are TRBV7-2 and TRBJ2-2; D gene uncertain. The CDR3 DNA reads TGTGCCAGCACGACCTCGGTGCCCACCGGGGAGCTGTTTTTT. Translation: CASTTSVPTGELFF. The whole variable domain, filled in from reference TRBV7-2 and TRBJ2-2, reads GAGVSQSPSNKVTEKGKDVELRCDPISGHTALYWYRQSLGQGLEFLIYFQGNSAPDKSGLPSDRFSAERTGGSVSTLTIQRTQQEDSAVYLCASTTSVPTGELFFGEGSRLTVL.